The 25 T cell receptor beta chains presented below share a single source sample, sequenced in a study of T cell clusters in autoimmune cytopenias. TRB rearrangements were amplified by touch-down multiplex PCR with mixed TRB-A/B primers. From the multiplex PCR reads, TCRdb lists one entry per CDR3 protein and no DNA. The sample's table shows about 2,000 distinct CDR3 sequences. TRB amplification used 250 ng of peripheral blood genomic DNA. What was sequenced was peripheral blood. The receptors were sampled from a human donor with an autoimmune cytopenia or autoimmune hepatitis (not recorded which).

This chain joins TRBV7-9 and TRBJ2-3. Germline V lookup: CDR1 SEHNR, CDR2 FQNEAQ (reference sequence). This CDR3 has 13 amino acids. CDR3 region: CASSLEGSDTQYF.

In terms of frequency, this clonotype is medium-sized. The chain carries TRBV15 and TRBJ1-6; without DNA, the TCRdb call of TRBD1 cannot be checked. The germline CDR1 and CDR2 sequences are LNHNV and YYDKDF (reference sequence). The CDR3 has 17 amino acids. This CDR3 reads CATSRDLRTGRGSPLHF.

The chain has TRBV11-2 and TRBJ2-3; there is no DNA to check the TCRdb D call of TRBD2. CDR1 is SGHAT, CDR2 FQNNGV, per germline. The CDR3 has 19 amino acids. CDR3 sequence reads: CASSRVRTSGRFGTDTQYF. Combining the CDR3 with reference TRBV11-2 and TRBJ2-3 gives the whole variable domain EAGVAQSPRYKIIEKRQSVAFWCNPISGHATLYWYQQILGQGPKLLIQFQNNGVVDDSQLPKDRFSAERLKGVDSTLKIQPAKLEDSAVYLCASSRVRTSGRFGTDTQYFGPGTRLTVL.

This chain connects TRBV20-1 to TRBJ1-5. CDR1 and CDR2 (germline): DFQATT, SNEGSKA (reference sequence). This CDR3 comprises 15 residues. The CDR3 loop reads CSATGPSTHNQPQHF.

Judged by frequency, this clonotype is large (0.1 to 1%). The chain combines TRBV27 with TRBJ2-2; TCRdb's D gene call, TRBD2, goes unchecked for lack of DNA. This CDR3 comprises 18 residues. The germline CDR1 and CDR2 sequences are MNHEY and SMNVEV (reference sequence). The CDR3 sequence: CASSFGLAGGSSTGELFF.

This clonotype is labeled medium-sized (0.01 to 0.1%) based on frequency. The chain has TRBV12-3 or TRBV12-4 and TRBJ1-2; the D gene TCRdb calls, TRBD1, cannot be checked with no DNA. The CDR3 contains 14 residues. The CDR3 spells CASSTTRDWAGYTF.

The CDR3 sequence: CASSLYGRDTEAFF. The chain uses TRBV5-1 and TRBJ1-1. CDR3 length: 14 amino acids. Germline lookup yields CDR1 SGHRS and CDR2 YFSETQ.

The V call is TRBV4-3, the J call TRBJ1-2. The CDR3 is 17 amino acids. The germline gives CDR1 LGHNA, CDR2 YSLEER. The CDR3 reads CASSPQAQVLVTGGYTF.

Its frequency marks this clonotype as medium-sized. The chain joins TRBV5-5 to TRBJ1-1; checking the TCRdb D call of TRBD1 is not possible without DNA. Germline V lookup: CDR1 SGHKS, CDR2 YYEKEE (reference sequence). This CDR3 has 14 amino acids. CDR3 loop: CASSLHRVNTEAFF.

The chain recombines TRBV4-3 with TRBJ2-1; TCRdb calls TRBD2, which cannot be checked without DNA. The CDR3 is 17 residues long. Germline assignment: CDR1 LGHNA and CDR2 YSLEER. CDR3 in amino acids: CASSQDRTSGYYNEQFF.

Its frequency marks this clonotype as medium-sized. The chain employs TRBV19 and TRBJ2-2; TCRdb's assignment of TRBD1 cannot be checked, as there is no DNA. Germline values: CDR1 LNHDA, CDR2 SQIVND (reference sequence). The CDR3 contains 15 residues. CDR3 protein: CASSPDRGPSGELFF. Full variable domain (missing parts from reference TRBV19 and TRBJ2-2): DGGITQSPKYLFRKEGQNVTLSCEQNLNHDAMYWYRQDPGQGLRLIYYSQIVNDFQKGDIAEGYSVSREKKESFPLTVTSAQKNPTAFYLCASSPDRGPSGELFFGEGSRLTVL.

This clonotype is identified as medium-sized from frequency. This chain's CDR3 is CASSIGWTGLGETQYF. V usage is TRBV19 and J usage is TRBJ2-5; the D call of TRBD1 rests on TCRdb alone, since no DNA is present to check it. The germline V gene encodes CDR1 LNHDA and CDR2 SQIVND (reference sequence). The CDR3 contains 16 residues. The whole variable domain, filled in from reference TRBV19 and TRBJ2-5, reads DGGITQSPKYLFRKEGQNVTLSCEQNLNHDAMYWYRQDPGQGLRLIYYSQIVNDFQKGDIAEGYSVSREKKESFPLTVTSAQKNPTAFYLCASSIGWTGLGETQYFGPGTRLLVL.

The genes are TRBV20-1 and TRBJ1-2. Germline V gene lookup returns CDR1 DFQATT and CDR2 SNEGSKA (reference sequence). CDR3 size: 13 residues. The CDR3 here is CSAYLTANYGYTF.

CDR3 residues: CSARGGGRAYGYTF. J is TRBJ1-2 and V is TRBV20-1; TCRdb's assignment of TRBD1 cannot be checked, as there is no DNA. From germline, CDR1 is DFQATT and CDR2 SNEGSKA (reference sequence). This CDR3 is built from 14 residues.

This chain links TRBV6-5 with TRBJ2-7; TCRdb designates TRBD2, a call that cannot be tested without DNA. The CDR3 sequence is 16 residues long. The germline V gene encodes CDR1 MNHEY and CDR2 SVGAGI. Here the CDR3 reads CASSSPAGKGSYEQYF.

The rearrangement uses TRBV4-2 and TRBJ2-7; TCRdb picks TRBD1, but there is no DNA to check that call. Per germline, CDR1 LGHNA and CDR2 YNFKEQ. The CDR3 is 16 residues long. The CDR3 here is CASSQERRDRPYEQYF.

This clonotype shows up as medium-sized by frequency. The chain uses TRBV29-1 and TRBJ1-1; TCRdb lists TRBD1, though no DNA is available to test this call. This CDR3 contains 12 residues. Germline V gives CDR1 SQVTM, CDR2 ANQGSEA. CDR3: CSVLDRDTEAFF.

The chain recombines TRBV20-1 with TRBJ2-7; TCRdb designates TRBD1, a call that cannot be tested without DNA. The CDR3 extends over 14 amino acids. Germline V CDR1 and CDR2: DFQATT, SNEGSKA (reference sequence). CDR3 in amino acids: CSARGGGSTYEQYF.

By frequency, this clonotype registers medium-sized. The genes are TRBV10-2 and TRBJ2-1. CDR3 size: 14 residues. CDR1 WSHSY and CDR2 SAAADI come from the germline V gene. The CDR3 is CASSGEPGFNEQFF.

In terms of frequency, this clonotype is medium-sized (0.01 to 0.1%). The J gene is TRBJ2-1, the V gene TRBV7-6; lacking DNA, the TRBD2 call made by TCRdb goes unchecked. The CDR3 consists of 15 residues. Germline V gives CDR1 SGHVS, CDR2 FNYEAQ. The CDR3 sequence is CASSPRAGVVHEQFF.

The chain employs TRBV4-2 and TRBJ1-2; as DNA is missing, the TRBD1 call by TCRdb cannot be tested. CDR1 is LGHNA, CDR2 YNFKEQ, per germline. The CDR3 is 18 amino acids. This chain's CDR3 is CASSQESPRTGRRYGYTF.

This clonotype ranks as medium-sized (0.01 to 0.1%) in terms of frequency. V is TRBV5-4 and J is TRBJ2-7; lacking DNA, the TRBD2 call made by TCRdb goes unchecked. In germline, CDR1 is SGHNT, CDR2 YYREEE (reference sequence). The CDR3 extends over 17 amino acids. The CDR3 protein is CASSRRTSGRHTYEQYF.

The rearrangement uses TRBV11-2 and TRBJ1-6. Germline values: CDR1 SGHAT, CDR2 FQNNGV. The CDR3 has 15 amino acids. The CDR3 loop is CASSLGGVANSPLHF.

Considering frequency, this clonotype is medium-sized. The V and J genes are TRBV6-5 and TRBJ2-7; the TCRdb call, TRBD1, lacks DNA for checking. CDR3 length: 13 residues. The germline gives CDR1 MNHEY, CDR2 SVGAGI. This CDR3 reads CASSLGQTYEQYF.

Frequency places this clonotype as medium-sized. V gene TRBV20-1 combines with J gene TRBJ2-5; TCRdb returns TRBD1, unconfirmable since there is no DNA. The CDR3 covers 14 residues. CDR1 and CDR2 (germline): DFQATT, SNEGSKA (reference sequence). The CDR3 protein is CSAPPPGLLETQYF.